Listed below are T cell receptor beta chains from one sample, sequenced in a study of T cells after yellow fever vaccination. Each CDR3 protein gets one entry after TCRdb re-called the 5' RACE reads with MiXCR. In the table there are under 200,000 distinct CDR3 sequences, 5.5% to 7.5% of which are singletons. The sequences come from CD4+ T cells sorted from PBMCs, collected 5 days after the first yellow fever vaccination. Receptors were obtained from a man between 18 and 35 years old who received the YFV17D yellow fever vaccine. Each CDR3 is given with its conserved first and last residue. Each record gives: CDR3 protein, CDR3 DNA, V gene, J gene, clone size, D gene. D genes are given only for firm matches. Only part of the rows carry a size: once, few, many, or a class if the clone is expanded.

CASSTPGQLYF	TGTGCCAGCAGCACACCGGGACAGCTATATTTT	TRBV7-6	TRBJ2-3	many	TRBD1
CASSQGLAGNNEQFF	TGTGCCAGCAGTCAAGGACTAGCGGGTAACAATGAGCAGTTCTTC	TRBV6-2/TRBV6-3	TRBJ2-1	few	TRBD2
CASSPMSYGYTF	TGTGCCAGCAGCCCGATGAGCTATGGCTACACCTTC	TRBV7-9	TRBJ1-2	many	.
CASGDRGRGETQYF	TGTGCCAGTGGGGATAGGGGGCGCGGAGAGACCCAGTACTTC	TRBV19	TRBJ2-5	.	TRBD1
CASSFGTLKADTQYF	TGCGCCAGCAGCTTCGGGACTCTTAAGGCAGATACGCAGTATTTT	TRBV5-1	TRBJ2-3	medium-sized	.
CASRGRSTDTQYF	TGTGCCAGCCGCGGACGGAGCACAGATACGCAGTATTTT	TRBV12-3/TRBV12-4	TRBJ2-3	.	.
CASSEAASNYGYTF	TGTGCCAGCAGCGAAGCGGCGAGTAACTATGGCTACACCTTC	TRBV7-2	TRBJ1-2	few	.
CASRAAGGGNQPQHF	TGTGCCAGCAGGGCCGCCGGGGGTGGTAATCAGCCCCAGCATTTT	TRBV12-3/TRBV12-4	TRBJ1-5	.	.
CSAHRGHTGELFF	TGCAGCGCTCACAGGGGGCACACCGGGGAGCTGTTTTTT	TRBV29-1	TRBJ2-2	many	TRBD1
CSVEGRQREKLFF	TGCAGCGTTGAAGGGCGGCAGCGAGAAAAACTGTTTTTT	TRBV29-1	TRBJ1-4	few	.
CASSLAQSTYEQYF	TGTGCCAGCAGCTTAGCTCAGTCTACCTACGAGCAGTACTTC	TRBV7-2	TRBJ2-7	many	.
CASRGAANHEQYF	TGTGCCAGCAGGGGGGCAGCCAACCACGAGCAGTACTTC	TRBV27	TRBJ2-7	many	.
CASSPTGTGVYNEQFF	TGTGCCAGCAGTCCAACCGGGACAGGGGTCTACAATGAGCAGTTCTTC	TRBV3-1	TRBJ2-1	many	TRBD1
CASRPNPTGRNQPQHF	TGTGCCAGCAGACCTAATCCGACAGGGCGGAATCAGCCCCAGCATTTT	TRBV6-2/TRBV6-3	TRBJ1-5	many	TRBD1
CSASPDTDTQYF	TGCAGTGCTAGCCCGGACACAGATACGCAGTATTTT	TRBV20-1	TRBJ2-3	many	.
CASSTTGSADTQYF	TGCGCCAGCAGCACAACAGGGTCGGCAGATACGCAGTATTTT	TRBV5-1	TRBJ2-3	.	.
CASSPSGRTGLGDGHEQYF	TGTGCCAGCAGCCCAAGCGGTCGGACAGGGCTTGGGGATGGTCACGAGCAGTACTTC	TRBV9	TRBJ2-7	.	TRBD1
CSAREWGANEKLFF	TGCAGTGCTAGAGAGTGGGGGGCTAATGAAAAACTGTTTTTT	TRBV20-1	TRBJ1-4	few	.
CATSASASYNEQFF	TGTGCCACCTCGGCGTCAGCCTCCTACAATGAGCAGTTCTTC	TRBV24-1	TRBJ2-1	few	.
CAITQDSASGYTF	TGTGCCATCACCCAAGACAGTGCCTCCGGCTACACCTTC	TRBV10-3	TRBJ1-2	many	.
CASSLQRGGPYEQYF	TGTGCCAGCAGCTTGCAACGGGGGGGCCCCTACGAGCAGTACTTC	TRBV7-8	TRBJ2-7	.	TRBD2
CASSPRRAGSTGELFF	TGTGCCAGCAGCCCCCGCCGGGCAGGTAGCACCGGGGAGCTGTTTTTT	TRBV7-8	TRBJ2-2	.	.
CASSPSKGVGEQFF	TGTGCCAGCAGCCCAAGCAAGGGGGTTGGCGAGCAGTTCTTC	TRBV7-9	TRBJ2-1	many	.
CSARDPGGQETQYF	TGCAGTGCTAGAGATCCGGGGGGGCAAGAGACCCAGTACTTC	TRBV20-1	TRBJ2-5	.	TRBD2
CASSRSVSGAQYEKLFF	TGTGCCAGCAGCCGGAGTGTGTCGGGGGCGCAGTATGAAAAACTGTTTTTT	TRBV7-6	TRBJ1-4	.	.
CASSPGDHCEQYF	TGTGCCAGCAGCCCCGGGGACCACTGCGAGCAGTACTTC	TRBV5-5	TRBJ2-7	.	.
CSVVGAGKKTQYF	TGCAGCGTTGTAGGGGCAGGGAAGAAGACCCAGTACTTC	TRBV29-1	TRBJ2-5	many	.
CASSLQTSNEKLFF	TGCGCCAGCAGCTTACAGACTTCTAATGAAAAACTGTTTTTT	TRBV5-1	TRBJ1-4	few	.
CATSGRQKNTEAFF	TGTGCCACCAGTGGTCGCCAGAAGAACACTGAAGCTTTCTTT	TRBV24-1	TRBJ1-1	few	.
CASSYRGRGLNEQYF	TGTGCCAGCAGTTACAGAGGCAGGGGGCTCAACGAGCAGTACTTC	TRBV6-5	TRBJ2-7	many	TRBD1
CSASRRGGPNEQFF	TGCAGTGCTAGCCGGCGGGGGGGCCCCAATGAGCAGTTCTTC	TRBV20-1	TRBJ2-1	.	TRBD2
CASSLGGPPSTDTQYF	TGTGCCAGCAGCTTGGGGGGCCCCCCTAGCACAGATACGCAGTATTTT	TRBV5-8	TRBJ2-3	many	.
CASSGVAIPYEQYF	TGTGCCAGCAGCGGGGTAGCAATCCCCTACGAGCAGTACTTC	TRBV6-1	TRBJ2-7	many	.
CASSSQDRGNEQYF	TGTGCCAGCAGCAGCCAGGACAGGGGGAACGAGCAGTACTTC	TRBV5-4	TRBJ2-7	.	TRBD1